One T cell receptor (beta chain) is described in this entry. The target antigen is unknown. From germline, CDR1 is SQVTM and CDR2 ANQGSEA. The V and J ends lost 7 bases and 5 bases, in that order; junction bases with no gene match: 6. The CDR3 length is 13 residues. These data come from a study of shared clonotypes between healthy human individuals. The study, taken as a whole, reports: Only blood was sampled, and tissue TCR repertoires likely differ from blood ones. Limited genetic and exposure-history diversity came from having few donors.

TCRdb keeps only in-frame clones here, not all; method: immunoSEQ multiplex PCR. The table has roughly 2,300,000 clones, about 90% seen once; the top ten hold approximately 0.41%. The chain combines TRBV29-1 with TRBJ1-5; TRBD1 aligns across 9 bases. Sequenced: naive CD4+ T cells from PBMCs. Subset given: CD45RA+ positively selected. The receptor comes from a young man in good health. Some clones in this sample may be carry-over from other donors' samples. CDR3 residues: CSARWTGDQPQHF. The CDR3 DNA reads TGCAGCGCCCGGTGGACAGGGGATCAGCCCCAGCATTTT. Based on the CDR3 plus reference TRBV29-1 and TRBJ1-5, the full variable domain is SAVISQKPSRDICQRGTSLTIQCQVDSQVTMMFWYRQQPGQSLTLIATANQGSEATYESGFVIDKFPISRPNLTFSTLTVSNMSPEDSSIYLCSARWTGDQPQHFGDGTRLSIL.